Included here is one TCR beta chain sequence, with context. It was autoimmune disease history or systemic immunosuppression that excluded patients. V was cut by 3 bases and J by 1 base, with 10 bases left in between. CDR1 and CDR2 (germline): MRHNA, SNTAGT. The CDR3 totals 15 residues. These data come from a study of OX40 agonist ivuxolimab in advanced cancers. As for the study in general: Ivuxolimab, an agonistic anti-OX40 (CD134) antibody, was given to patients. People in dose escalation had one of these cancers: hepatocellular carcinoma, melanoma, renal cell or head and neck cancer. At under 85% male, the cohort had a mean age of 60 years, ranging from roughly 20 to 85.

Here immunoSEQ multiplex PCR was the method, and the copy in TCRdb shows in-frame clones only, minus some. Seen here are about 13,000 clones, under 80% observed once, and the top ten hold 26%. The J gene is TRBJ2-1, the V gene TRBV6-4; TRBD2 might be the D (5 bases). Sequences were derived from CD4+ or CD8+ T cells sorted from blood, sampled in a trial of the OX40 agonist ivuxolimab. This TCR came from an adult with an advanced solid tumor such as melanoma, head and neck, liver or kidney cancer. The CDR3 is CASSEIGGSYNEQFF. CDR3 in DNA: TGTGCCAGCAGTGAGATAGGAGGATCCTACAATGAGCAGTTCTTC.